This passage covers 2 T cell receptor beta chains from one sample sequenced in a study of cytomegalovirus exposure and HLA in healthy donors listed by TCRdb under 2017. The library was built by means of the immunoSEQ multiplex PCR assay. The multiplex PCR relied on a mix of 60 forward primers for TCR Vbeta segments and 13 reverse primers for TCR Jbeta segments. The table comes from immuneACCESS by way of TCRdb, which keeps in-frame sequences with V and J called. Part of the clones is missing from these tables; in studies checked, under half for an unresolved V gene and the rest for unknown reasons. The sample profile shows 75,000 to 90,000 clones; 70% to 80% of them were found once. The top ten hold around 15% of the sample. Material for sequencing was PBMCs. The source of these receptors is a human donor in good health.

The chain recombines TRBV4-3 with TRBJ1-3; 7 bases fit TRBD1. In germline, CDR1 is LGHNA, CDR2 YSLEER. The CDR3 has 15 residues. Trimming removed 4 bases from V and 4 bases from J; junction bases left unmatched: 7. CDR3 DNA: TGCGCCAGCAGCCGGATGCCGGGACAGGGAAACACCATATATTTT. It codes for CASSRMPGQGNTIYF.

This chain uses TRBV7-9 with TRBJ1-1; D is ambiguous. Germline values: CDR1 SEHNR, CDR2 FQNEAQ (reference sequence). This CDR3 contains 18 residues. Trimming left V 4 bases short and J 0 bases short, with 21 bases between. The CDR3 loop is CASSSSTEGVLLNTEAFF. CDR3 bases: TGTGCCAGCAGCTCTTCGACGGAGGGAGTGTTGTTGAACACTGAAGCTTTCTTT.